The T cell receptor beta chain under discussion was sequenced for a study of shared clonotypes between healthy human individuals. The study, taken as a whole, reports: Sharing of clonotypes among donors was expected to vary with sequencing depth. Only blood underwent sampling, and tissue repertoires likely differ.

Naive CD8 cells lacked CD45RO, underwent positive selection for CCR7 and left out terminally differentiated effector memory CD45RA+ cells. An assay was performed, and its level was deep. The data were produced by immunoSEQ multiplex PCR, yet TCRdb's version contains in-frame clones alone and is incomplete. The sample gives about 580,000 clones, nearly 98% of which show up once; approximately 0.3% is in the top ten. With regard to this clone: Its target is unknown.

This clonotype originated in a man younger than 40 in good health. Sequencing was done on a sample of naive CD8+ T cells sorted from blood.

The CDR3 here is CASSSSSTYEQYF. The CDR3 DNA reads TGTGCCAGCAGCTCGAGTTCTACCTACGAGCAGTACTTC. The gene calls are TRBV7-6 and TRBJ2-7; D remains unclear. Germline lookup yields CDR1 SGHVS and CDR2 FNYEAQ. The CDR3 is 13 amino acids. V dropped 4 bases and J dropped 2 bases, with 9 bases sitting between them.